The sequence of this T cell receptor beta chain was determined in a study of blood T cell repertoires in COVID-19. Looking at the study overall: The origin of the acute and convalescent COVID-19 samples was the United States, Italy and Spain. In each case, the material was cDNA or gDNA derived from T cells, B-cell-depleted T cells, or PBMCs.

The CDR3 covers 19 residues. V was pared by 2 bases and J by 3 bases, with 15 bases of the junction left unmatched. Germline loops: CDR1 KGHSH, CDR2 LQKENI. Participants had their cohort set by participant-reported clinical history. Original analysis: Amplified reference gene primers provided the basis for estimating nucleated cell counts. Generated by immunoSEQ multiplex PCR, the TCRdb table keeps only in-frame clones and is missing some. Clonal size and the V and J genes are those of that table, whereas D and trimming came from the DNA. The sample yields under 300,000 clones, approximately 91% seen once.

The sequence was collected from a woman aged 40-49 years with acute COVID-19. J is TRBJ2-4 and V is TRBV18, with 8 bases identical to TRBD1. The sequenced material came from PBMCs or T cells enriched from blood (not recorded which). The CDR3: CASSPLGTGDVKGKNIQYF. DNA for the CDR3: TGTGCCAGCTCACCATTGGGGACAGGAGATGTGAAGGGCAAAAACATTCAGTACTTC.